Included here is one T cell receptor beta chain sequence, with context. Its antigen remains unidentified. The sample is drawn from a study of T cells in localized non-small cell lung cancer. TCRdb's copy holds only in-frame clones and misses some; the assay was immunoSEQ multiplex PCR. The sample lists about 78,000 clones; roughly 81% were seen once. General study findings and limits: There were a median roughly 54 of the top 100 tumor clones appearing in adjacent lung. Density of T cells in blood, when higher, went with longer overall survival. Tumor trailed uninvolved adjacent lung in T cell clonality, which peaked there.

Germline V CDR1 and CDR2: SEHNR, FQNEAQ (reference sequence). J was trimmed by 0 bases and V by 1 base; bases with no gene match: 6. The CDR3 runs 17 residues. The J gene is TRBJ2-3, the V gene TRBV7-9, with 8 bases lining up with TRBD1. The TCR was taken from a man aged 40-75 years with stage I lung adenocarcinoma. This specimen consisted of peripheral blood, obtained before any cancer treatment. The CDR3: CASSLDGQGLSTDTQYF. The CDR3 bases are TGTGCCAGCAGCTTAGATGGACAGGGTCTTAGCACAGATACGCAGTATTTT.